The clone carrying this TCR beta chain turned up a few times. Its cognate antigen is unknown. From the 5' RACE reads, TCRdb called clonotypes with MiXCR, one entry per CDR3 protein. This sample has a few hundred thousand distinct CDR3 sequences, with under 30% found just once. The sample belongs to a study of identical twins' blood T cells. Background on the study: Some 48 million reads came from 12 libraries, six alpha, six beta. Study-wide results and caveats: Top TCRbeta clonotypes were shared more with twin than unrelated donors. Shared CDR3 clonotype counts between two donors mainly tracked the product of their cloneset sizes, twins included.

Trimming took 4 bases from V and 7 from J; bases not matched to a gene: 10. The CDR3 totals 16 residues. Sequenced: PBMCs. The receptor comes from a woman aged 18-49 years in good health. This chain uses TRBV12-3 or TRBV12-4 with TRBJ2-2; 9 bases fit TRBD1. The CDR3 nucleotides read TGTGCCAGCAGTTCGAGACTACAGGGGGCTCTCGGGGAGCTGTTTTTT. Translation gives CASSSRLQGALGELFF.